This T cell receptor (beta chain) was retrieved from a study of blood T cell repertoires in COVID-19. The CDR3 covers 15 residues. V was pared by 5 bases and J by 0 bases, with 13 bases between. Germline V gives CDR1 LNHNV, CDR2 YYDKDF (reference sequence). Assay used: immunoSEQ multiplex PCR; TCRdb lists only in-frame clones, some missing. Of 450,000 or so clones in the sample, less than 95% were seen once. The chain uses TRBV15 and TRBJ1-2; D remains ambiguous. Sequencing was carried out using PBMCs or T cells enriched from blood (not recorded which). The origin of this receptor is a young man who had recovered from COVID-19. In DNA form, the CDR3 reads TGTGCCACCAGCCCAAACTCGAAGCCTAACTATGGCTACACCTTC. Amino acids: CATSPNSKPNYGYTF.